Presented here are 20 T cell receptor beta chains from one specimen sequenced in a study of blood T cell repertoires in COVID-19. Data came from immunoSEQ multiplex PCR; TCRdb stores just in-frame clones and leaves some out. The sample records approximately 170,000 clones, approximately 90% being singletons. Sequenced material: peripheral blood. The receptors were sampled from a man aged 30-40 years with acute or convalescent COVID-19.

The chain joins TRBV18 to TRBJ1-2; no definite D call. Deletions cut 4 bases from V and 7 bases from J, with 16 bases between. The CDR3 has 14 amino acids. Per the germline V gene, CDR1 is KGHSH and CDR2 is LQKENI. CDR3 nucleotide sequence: TGTGCCAGCTCACACTCGGAGGCGGTTGGTGGCTACACCTTC. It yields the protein CASSHSEAVGGYTF.

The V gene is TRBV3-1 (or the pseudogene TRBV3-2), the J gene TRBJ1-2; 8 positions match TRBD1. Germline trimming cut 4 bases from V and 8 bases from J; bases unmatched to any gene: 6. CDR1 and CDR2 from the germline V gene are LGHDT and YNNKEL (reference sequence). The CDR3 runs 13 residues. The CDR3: CASSLRTGIGYTF. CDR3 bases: TGTGCCAGCAGCCTTCGGACAGGGATCGGCTACACCTTC.

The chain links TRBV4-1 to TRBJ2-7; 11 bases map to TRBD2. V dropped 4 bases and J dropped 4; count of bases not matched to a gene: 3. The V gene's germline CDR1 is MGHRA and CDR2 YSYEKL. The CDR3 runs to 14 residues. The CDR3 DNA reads TGCGCCAGCAGCCTTAGCGGGGGGGTATACGAGCAGTACTTC. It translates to CASSLSGGVYEQYF.

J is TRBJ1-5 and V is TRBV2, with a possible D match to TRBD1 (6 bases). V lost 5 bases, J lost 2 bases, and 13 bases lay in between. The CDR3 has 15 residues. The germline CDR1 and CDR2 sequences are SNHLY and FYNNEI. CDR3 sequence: CASSLDRPGNQPQHF. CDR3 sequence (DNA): TGTGCCAGCAGTCTCGACAGGCCAGGCAATCAGCCCCAGCATTTT.

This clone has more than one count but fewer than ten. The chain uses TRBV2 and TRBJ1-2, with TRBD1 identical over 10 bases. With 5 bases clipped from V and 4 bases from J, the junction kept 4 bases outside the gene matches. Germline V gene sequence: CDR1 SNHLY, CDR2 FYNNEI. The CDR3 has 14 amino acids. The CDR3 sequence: CASSSTGGSYGYTF. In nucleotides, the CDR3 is TGTGCCAGCAGTTCGACAGGGGGCTCCTATGGCTACACCTTC.

CDR3 protein: CASSWNPGQVSGNTIYF. DNA for the CDR3: TGCGCCAGCAGCTGGAACCCGGGACAGGTCTCTGGAAACACCATATATTTT. The chain uses TRBV5-1 and TRBJ1-3, with TRBD1 matching over 8 bases. CDR1 is SGHRS and CDR2 is YFSETQ in the germline V gene. Unmatched junction bases numbered 8, after V lost 3 bases and J lost 0 bases. The CDR3 covers 17 residues.

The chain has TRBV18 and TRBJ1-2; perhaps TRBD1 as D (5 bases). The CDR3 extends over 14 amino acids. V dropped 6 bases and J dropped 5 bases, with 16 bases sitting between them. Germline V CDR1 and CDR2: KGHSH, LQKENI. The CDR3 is CASSPWGGDYGYTF. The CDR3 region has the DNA TGTGCCAGCTCCCCCTGGGGGGGAGATTATGGCTACACCTTC. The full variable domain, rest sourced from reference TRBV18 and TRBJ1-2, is NAGVMQNPRHLVRRRGQEARLRCSPMKGHSHVYWYRQLPEEGLKFMVYLQKENIIDESGMPKERFSAEFPKEGPSILRIQQVVRGDSAAYFCASSPWGGDYGYTFGSGTRLTVV.

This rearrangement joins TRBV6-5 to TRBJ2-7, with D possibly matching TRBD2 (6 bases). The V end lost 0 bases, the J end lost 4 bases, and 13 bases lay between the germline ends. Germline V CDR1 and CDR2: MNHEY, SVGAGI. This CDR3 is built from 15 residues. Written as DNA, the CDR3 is TGTGCCAGCAGTTACTCTAAAGGGGCGGGGTACGAGCAGTACTTC. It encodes CASSYSKGAGYEQYF.

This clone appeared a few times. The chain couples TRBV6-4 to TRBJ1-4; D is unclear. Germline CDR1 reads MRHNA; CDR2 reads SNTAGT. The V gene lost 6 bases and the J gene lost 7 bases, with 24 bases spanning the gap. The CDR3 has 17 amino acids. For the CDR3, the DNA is TGTGCCAGCAGCACAATACCAAATATCGGTCCAGGTGAAAAACTGTTTTTT. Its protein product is CASSTIPNIGPGEKLFF.

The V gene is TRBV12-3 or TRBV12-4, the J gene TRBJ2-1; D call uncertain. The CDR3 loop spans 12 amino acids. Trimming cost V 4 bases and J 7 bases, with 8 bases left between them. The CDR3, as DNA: TGTGCCAGCAGTTCTCGTTCGAATGAGCAGTTCTTC. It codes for CASSSRSNEQFF.

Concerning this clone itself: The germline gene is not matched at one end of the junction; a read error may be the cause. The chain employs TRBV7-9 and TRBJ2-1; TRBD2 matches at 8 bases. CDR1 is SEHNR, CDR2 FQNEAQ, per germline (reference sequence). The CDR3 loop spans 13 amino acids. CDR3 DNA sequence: TGTGCCAGCAGTCGGACTAGCTTAGGCCCCAGGATCTTC. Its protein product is CASSRTSLGPRIF.

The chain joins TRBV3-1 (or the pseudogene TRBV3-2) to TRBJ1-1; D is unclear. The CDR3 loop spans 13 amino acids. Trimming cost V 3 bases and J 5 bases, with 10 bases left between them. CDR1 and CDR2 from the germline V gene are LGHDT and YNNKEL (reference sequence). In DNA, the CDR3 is TGTGCCAGCAGCCATGAGATGCGGACTGAAGCTTTCTTT. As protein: CASSHEMRTEAFF.

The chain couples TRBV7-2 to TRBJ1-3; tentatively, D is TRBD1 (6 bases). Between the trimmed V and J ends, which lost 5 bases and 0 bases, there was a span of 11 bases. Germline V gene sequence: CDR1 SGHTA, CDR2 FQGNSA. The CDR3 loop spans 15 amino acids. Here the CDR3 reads CASSTGISSGNTIYF. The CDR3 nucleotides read TGTGCCAGCAGCACAGGGATAAGCTCTGGAAACACCATATATTTT.

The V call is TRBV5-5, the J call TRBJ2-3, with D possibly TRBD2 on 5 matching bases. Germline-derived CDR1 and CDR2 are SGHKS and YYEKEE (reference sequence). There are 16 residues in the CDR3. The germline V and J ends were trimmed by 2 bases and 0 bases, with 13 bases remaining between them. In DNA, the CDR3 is TGTGCCAGCAGCTTTCTATGGACTGAAAGCACAGATACGCAGTATTTT. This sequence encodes CASSFLWTESTDTQYF.

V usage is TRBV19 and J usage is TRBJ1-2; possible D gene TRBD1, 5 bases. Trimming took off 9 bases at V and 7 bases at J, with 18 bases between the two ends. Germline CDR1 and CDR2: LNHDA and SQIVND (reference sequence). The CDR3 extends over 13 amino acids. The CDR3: CASKKVDTLGYTF. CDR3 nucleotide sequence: TGTGCCAGCAAAAAGGTGGACACGCTTGGCTACACCTTC.

The CDR3: CASSLSSGRAGVETQYF. In DNA, the CDR3 is TGCGCCAGCAGCTTGTCTAGCGGGAGGGCCGGGGTCGAGACCCAGTACTTC. The chain links TRBV5-1 to TRBJ2-5; 12 bases line up with TRBD2. V was clipped by 1 base and J by 5 bases; unmatched bases: 9. This CDR3 has 17 residues. CDR1 and CDR2 (germline): SGHRS, YFSETQ.

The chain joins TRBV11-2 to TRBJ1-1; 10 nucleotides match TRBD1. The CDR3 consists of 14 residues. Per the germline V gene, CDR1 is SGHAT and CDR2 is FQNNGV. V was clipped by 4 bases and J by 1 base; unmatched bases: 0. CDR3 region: CASSWTGGNTEAFF. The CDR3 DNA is TGTGCCAGCAGCTGGACAGGGGGGAACACTGAAGCTTTCTTT.

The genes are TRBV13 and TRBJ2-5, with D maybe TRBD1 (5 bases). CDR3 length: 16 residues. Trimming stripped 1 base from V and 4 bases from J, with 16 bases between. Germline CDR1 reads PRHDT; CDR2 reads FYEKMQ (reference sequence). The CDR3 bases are TGTGCCAGCAGCTTAGTGTCTAGGGGAACGGGAGAGACCCAGTACTTC. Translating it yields CASSLVSRGTGETQYF.

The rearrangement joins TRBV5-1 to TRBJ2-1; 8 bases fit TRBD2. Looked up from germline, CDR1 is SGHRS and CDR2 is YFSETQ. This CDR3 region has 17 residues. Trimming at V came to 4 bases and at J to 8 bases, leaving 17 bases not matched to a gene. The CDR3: CASSLTVRAGAMDEQFF. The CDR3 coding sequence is TGCGCCAGCAGCCTGACCGTCAGAGCGGGAGCAATGGATGAGCAGTTCTTC.

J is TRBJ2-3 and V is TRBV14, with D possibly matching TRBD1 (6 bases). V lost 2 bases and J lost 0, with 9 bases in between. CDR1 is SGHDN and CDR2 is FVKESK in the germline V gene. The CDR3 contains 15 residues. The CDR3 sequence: CASSQTRGSTDTQYF. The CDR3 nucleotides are TGTGCCAGCAGCCAAACCAGGGGAAGCACAGATACGCAGTATTTT.